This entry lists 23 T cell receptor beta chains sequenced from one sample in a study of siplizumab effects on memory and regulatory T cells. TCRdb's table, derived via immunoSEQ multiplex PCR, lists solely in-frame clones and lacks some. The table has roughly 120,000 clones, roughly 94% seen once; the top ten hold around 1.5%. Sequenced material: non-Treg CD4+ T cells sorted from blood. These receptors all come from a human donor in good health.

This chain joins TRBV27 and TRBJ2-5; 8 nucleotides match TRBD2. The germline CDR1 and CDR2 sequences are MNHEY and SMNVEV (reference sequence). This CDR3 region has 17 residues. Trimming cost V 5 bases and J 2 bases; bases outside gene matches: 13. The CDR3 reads CASSPPPGGKRQETQYF. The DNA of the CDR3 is TGTGCCAGCAGTCCGCCTCCGGGGGGGAAGAGGCAAGAGACCCAGTACTTC.

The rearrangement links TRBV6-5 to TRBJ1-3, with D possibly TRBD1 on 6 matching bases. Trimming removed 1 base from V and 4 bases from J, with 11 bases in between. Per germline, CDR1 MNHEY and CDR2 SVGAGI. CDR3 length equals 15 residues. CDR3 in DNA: TGTGCCAGCAGTTACTGGCCAGGGGCCGGAAACACCATATATTTT. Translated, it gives CASSYWPGAGNTIYF.

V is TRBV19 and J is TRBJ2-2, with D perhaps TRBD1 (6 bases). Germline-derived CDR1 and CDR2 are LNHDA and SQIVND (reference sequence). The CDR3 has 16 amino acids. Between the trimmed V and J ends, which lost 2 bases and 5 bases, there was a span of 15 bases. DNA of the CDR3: TGTGCCAGTAGTATAAGCTGGGGGCCCAGGACCGGGGAGCTGTTTTTT. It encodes CASSISWGPRTGELFF. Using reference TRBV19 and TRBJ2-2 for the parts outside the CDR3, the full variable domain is DGGITQSPKYLFRKEGQNVTLSCEQNLNHDAMYWYRQDPGQGLRLIYYSQIVNDFQKGDIAEGYSVSREKKESFPLTVTSAQKNPTAFYLCASSISWGPRTGELFFGEGSRLTVL.

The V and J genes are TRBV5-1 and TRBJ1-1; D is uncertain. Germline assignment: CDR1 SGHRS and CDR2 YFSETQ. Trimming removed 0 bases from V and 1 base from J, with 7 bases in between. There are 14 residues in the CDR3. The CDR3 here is CASSLERQNTEAFF. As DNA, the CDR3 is TGCGCCAGCAGCTTGGAGAGGCAGAACACTGAAGCTTTCTTT.

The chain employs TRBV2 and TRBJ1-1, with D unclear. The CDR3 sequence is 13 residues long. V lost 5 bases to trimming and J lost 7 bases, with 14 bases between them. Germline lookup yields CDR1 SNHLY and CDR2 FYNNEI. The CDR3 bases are TGTGCCAGCAGTTCGATTGGGCGGATTGAAGCTTTCTTT. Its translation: CASSSIGRIEAFF.

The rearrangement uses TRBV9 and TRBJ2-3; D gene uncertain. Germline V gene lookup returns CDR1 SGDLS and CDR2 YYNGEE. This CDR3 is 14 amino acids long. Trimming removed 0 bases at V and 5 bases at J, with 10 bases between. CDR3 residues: CASSVDPGEDTQYF. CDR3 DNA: TGTGCCAGCAGCGTAGACCCTGGAGAAGATACGCAGTATTTT.

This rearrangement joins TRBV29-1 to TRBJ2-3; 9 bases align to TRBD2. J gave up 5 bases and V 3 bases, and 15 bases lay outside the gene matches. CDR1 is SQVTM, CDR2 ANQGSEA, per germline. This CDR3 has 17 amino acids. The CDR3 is CSVDPSRARGGIDTQYF. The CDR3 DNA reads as TGCAGCGTTGACCCTTCGCGCGCGCGGGGGGGCATAGATACGCAGTATTTT.

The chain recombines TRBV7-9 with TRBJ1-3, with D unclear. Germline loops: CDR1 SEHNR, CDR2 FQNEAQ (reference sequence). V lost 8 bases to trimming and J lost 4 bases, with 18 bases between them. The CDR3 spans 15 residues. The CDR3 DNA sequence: TGTGCCAGCCATTACTGGAACTCTGACGGAAACACCATATATTTT. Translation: CASHYWNSDGNTIYF.

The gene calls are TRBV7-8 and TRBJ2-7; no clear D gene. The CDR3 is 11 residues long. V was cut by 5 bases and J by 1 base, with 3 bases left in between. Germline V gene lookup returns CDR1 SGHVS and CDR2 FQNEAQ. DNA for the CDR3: TGTGCCAGCAGCAATTCCTACGAGCAGTACTTC. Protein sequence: CASSNSYEQYF.

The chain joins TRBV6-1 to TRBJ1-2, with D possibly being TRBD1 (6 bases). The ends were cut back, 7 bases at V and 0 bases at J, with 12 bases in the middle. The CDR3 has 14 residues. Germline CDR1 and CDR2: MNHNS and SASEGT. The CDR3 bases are TGTGCCAGCATCCGGGACACCTCTAACTATGGCTACACCTTC. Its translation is CASIRDTSNYGYTF.

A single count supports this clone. The CDR3: CASSKQGVVTDTQYF. The CDR3 DNA is TGTGCCAGCAGTAAACAGGGGGTTGTGACAGATACGCAGTATTTT. The rearrangement uses TRBV6-5 and TRBJ2-3; 8 nucleotides line up with TRBD1. The CDR3 extends over 15 amino acids. Per germline, CDR1 MNHEY and CDR2 SVGAGI. With 5 bases clipped from V and 3 bases from J, the junction kept 7 bases outside the gene matches.

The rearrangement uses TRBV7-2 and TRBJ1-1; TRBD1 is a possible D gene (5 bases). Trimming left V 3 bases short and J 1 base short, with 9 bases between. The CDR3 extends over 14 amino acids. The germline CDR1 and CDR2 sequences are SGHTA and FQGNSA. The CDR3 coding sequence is TGTGCCAGCAGCTTTGGGACGTGGAACACTGAAGCTTTCTTT. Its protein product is CASSFGTWNTEAFF. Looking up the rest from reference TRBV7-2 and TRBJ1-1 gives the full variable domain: GAGVSQSPSNKVTEKGKDVELRCDPISGHTALYWYRQSLGQGLEFLIYFQGNSAPDKSGLPSDRFSAERTGGSVSTLTIQRTQQEDSAVYLCASSFGTWNTEAFFGQGTRLTVV.

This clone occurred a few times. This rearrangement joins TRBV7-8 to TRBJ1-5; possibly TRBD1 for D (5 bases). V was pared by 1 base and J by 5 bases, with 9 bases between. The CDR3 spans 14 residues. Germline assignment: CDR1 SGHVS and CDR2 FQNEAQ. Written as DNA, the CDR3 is TGTGCCAGCAGCTTAGAACAGGCTTATCAGCCCCAGCATTTT. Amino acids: CASSLEQAYQPQHF.

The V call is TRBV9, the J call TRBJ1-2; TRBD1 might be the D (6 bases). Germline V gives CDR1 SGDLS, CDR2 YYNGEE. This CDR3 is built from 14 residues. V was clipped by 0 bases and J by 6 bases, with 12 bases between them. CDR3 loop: CASSVERDTHGYTF. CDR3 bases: TGTGCCAGCAGCGTAGAGAGGGACACCCATGGCTACACCTTC. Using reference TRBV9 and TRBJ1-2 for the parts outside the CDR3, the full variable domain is DSGVTQTPKHLITATGQRVTLRCSPRSGDLSVYWYQQSLDQGLQFLIQYYNGEERAKGNILERFSAQQFPDLHSELNLSSLELGDSALYFCASSVERDTHGYTFGSGTRLTVV.

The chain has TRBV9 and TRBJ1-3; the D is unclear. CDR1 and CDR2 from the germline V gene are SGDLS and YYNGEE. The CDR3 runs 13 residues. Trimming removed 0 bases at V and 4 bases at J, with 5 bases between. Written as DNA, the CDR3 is TGTGCCAGCAGCGTAGGTGGCGGAAACACCATATATTTT. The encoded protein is CASSVGGGNTIYF.

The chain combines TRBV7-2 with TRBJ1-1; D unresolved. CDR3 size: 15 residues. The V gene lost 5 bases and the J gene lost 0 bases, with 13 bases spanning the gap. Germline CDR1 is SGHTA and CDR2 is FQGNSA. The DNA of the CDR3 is TGTGCCAGCAGCCCGAACATCCGCATGAACACTGAAGCTTTCTTT. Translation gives CASSPNIRMNTEAFF. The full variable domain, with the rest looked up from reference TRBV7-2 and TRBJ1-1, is GAGVSQSPSNKVTEKGKDVELRCDPISGHTALYWYRQSLGQGLEFLIYFQGNSAPDKSGLPSDRFSAERTGGSVSTLTIQRTQQEDSAVYLCASSPNIRMNTEAFFGQGTRLTVV.

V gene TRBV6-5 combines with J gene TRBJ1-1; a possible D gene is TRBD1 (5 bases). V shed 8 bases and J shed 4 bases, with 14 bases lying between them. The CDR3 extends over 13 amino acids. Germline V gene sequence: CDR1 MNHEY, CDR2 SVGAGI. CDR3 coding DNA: TGTGCCAGCGTTAACGGGGCGCGCACTGAAGCTTTCTTT. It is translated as CASVNGARTEAFF.

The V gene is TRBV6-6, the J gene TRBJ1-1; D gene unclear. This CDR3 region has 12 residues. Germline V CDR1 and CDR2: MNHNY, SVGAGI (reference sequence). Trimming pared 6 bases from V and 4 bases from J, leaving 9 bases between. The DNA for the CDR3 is TGTGCCAGCAGCCTCTCTCTCACTGAAGCTTTCTTT. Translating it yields CASSLSLTEAFF.

This CDR3 is CASSLGAGWANYGYTF. CDR3 bases: TGTGCCAGCAGCTTAGGCGCTGGGTGGGCTAACTATGGCTACACCTTC. The rearrangement links TRBV7-6 to TRBJ1-2; no reliable D call. This CDR3 contains 16 residues. Germline loops: CDR1 SGHVS, CDR2 FNYEAQ. Trimming removed 1 base from V and 0 bases from J, with 12 bases in between. The complete variable domain, with remaining parts taken from reference TRBV7-6 and TRBJ1-2, reads GAGVSQSPRYKVTKRGQDVALRCDPISGHVSLYWYRQALGQGPEFLTYFNYEAQQDKSGLPNDRFSAERPEGSISTLTIQRTEQRDSAMYRCASSLGAGWANYGYTFGSGTRLTVV.

DNA of the CDR3: TGTGCCAGCAGTGAAGCGCGTCGAGGGGTTCTGACTGAGCAGTACTTC. This translates into CASSEARRGVLTEQYF. This rearrangement joins TRBV6-1 to TRBJ2-7; D is perhaps TRBD1 or TRBD2 (5 bases each). Germline V gene lookup returns CDR1 MNHNS and CDR2 SASEGT. This CDR3 is 16 amino acids long. With 0 bases removed from V and 7 bases from J, the gap between germline ends came to 19 bases.

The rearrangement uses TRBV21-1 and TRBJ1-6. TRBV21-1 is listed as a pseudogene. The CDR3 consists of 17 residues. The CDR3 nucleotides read TGTGCCAGCAGCAAGACGGGCCCCAGCTCCTATAATTCACCCCTCCACTTT. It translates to CASSKTGPSSYNSPLHF.

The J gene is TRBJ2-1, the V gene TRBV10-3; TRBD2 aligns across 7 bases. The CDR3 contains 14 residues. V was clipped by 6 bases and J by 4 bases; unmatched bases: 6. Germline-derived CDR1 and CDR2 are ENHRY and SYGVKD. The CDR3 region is CAISMGGNYNEQFF. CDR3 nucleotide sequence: TGTGCCATCAGCATGGGGGGGAATTACAATGAGCAGTTCTTC.

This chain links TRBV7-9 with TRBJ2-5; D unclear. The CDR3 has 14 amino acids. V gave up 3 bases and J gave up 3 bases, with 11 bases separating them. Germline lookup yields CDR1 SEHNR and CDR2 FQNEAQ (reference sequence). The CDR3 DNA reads TGTGCCAGCAGCTTGACTCACCCCGAAGAGACCCAGTACTTC. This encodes CASSLTHPEETQYF.